This TCR beta chain is from a study of cytomegalovirus exposure and HLA in healthy donors. Study-wide results and limits: Roughly even sequencing depth across donors was the assumption behind the presence/absence analyses. In a later analysis, TCR beta V- and J-gene trimming was associated with a missense DCLRE1C variant.

V lost 5 bases and J 4 bases, leaving 11 bases between the germline ends. This CDR3 spans 12 amino acids. CDR1 is SQVTM and CDR2 is ANQGSEA in the germline V gene. A multiplex PCR was run with 60 Vbeta primers and 13 Jbeta primers. As processed by the authors: Roughly 11 million shared chains were among about 80 million unique TCR beta chains counted in a later analysis. Sequenced by immunoSEQ multiplex PCR; TCRdb stores in-frame clones only, minus some. That table furnishes V, J and clone size, whereas the DNA furnished D and trimming. The sample has more than 85,000 clones; about 76% are singletons. For this clone: The antigen is unknown.

The source of this sequence is a woman aged 25 to 39 in good health and CMV-seronegative. Material: PBMCs. The J gene is TRBJ1-1, the V gene TRBV29-1; D is unclear. CDR3 in amino acids: CSVNTRGTEAFF. In DNA form, the CDR3 reads TGCAGCGTTAATACCCGGGGCACTGAAGCTTTCTTT.